A single sample gave rise to the 21 T cell receptor beta chains below, sequenced in a study of T cell repertoires in cytomegalovirus infection (dated by TCRdb to the late 2010s). Reading the label with the study, this specimen's treatment or condition is: in vitro stimulation with specific CMV peptide epitopes to enrich CMV-specific T cells. The antigens of these receptors remain unknown. The data were produced on an Illumina HiSeq 1500. TCRdb reprocessed the public reads (quality trimming at Q25 with fastp, clone calling with MiXCR) and kept in-frame beta chains. When rows share a CDR3 protein, they turn into one entry using the most common DNA and genes. This sample is represented by 570,000 or so distinct CDR3 sequences; roughly 43% of them were singletons. The ten largest clones represent 48% of the sample. The starting material was cultured PBMCs, obtained from culture after CMV antigen stimulation. These receptors all come from a human donor in good health (CMV status not recorded). Some clones in this sample may be carry-over from other donors' samples.

This clonotype was recorded a few times. The chain uses TRBV7-9 and TRBJ2-7; D not certain. CDR3 size: 15 residues. CDR1 is SEHNR, CDR2 FQNEAQ, per germline (reference sequence). V lost 4 bases and J 3 bases, leaving 16 bases between the germline ends. DNA for the CDR3: TGTGCCAGCAGCTCCGGTGACACCCTCGTCTACGAGCAGTACTTC. Translation: CASSSGDTLVYEQYF.

V gene TRBV7-9 combines with J gene TRBJ1-1, with 9 bases fitting TRBD1. Germline values: CDR1 SEHNR, CDR2 FQNEAQ (reference sequence). This CDR3 is built from 14 residues. After removal of 3 bases from V and 5 bases from J, the junction contained 4 bases not matched to a gene. CDR3 bases: TGTGCCAGCAGCTTTGACAGGGGGGAGACTGAAGCTTTCTTT. Translation: CASSFDRGETEAFF. Based on the CDR3 plus reference TRBV7-9 and TRBJ1-1, the full variable domain is DTGVSQNPRHKITKRGQNVTFRCDPISEHNRLYWYRQTLGQGPEFLTYFQNEAQLEKSRLLSDRFSAERPKGSFSTLEIQRTEQGDSAMYLCASSFDRGETEAFFGQGTRLTVV.

This chain joins TRBV2 and TRBJ1-3; weak D call: TRBD1 (5 bases). V shed 1 base and J shed 2 bases, with 6 bases lying between them. The CDR3 runs 14 residues. From germline, CDR1 is SNHLY and CDR2 FYNNEI. The CDR3 spells CASSEEQAGNTIYF. CDR3 nucleotide sequence: TGTGCCAGCAGTGAAGAACAGGCTGGAAACACCATATATTTT.

This clonotype was observed a few times. The CDR3 nucleotides are TGTGCCATCGGAGCCGGGACTTCTGGGTCCGGGGAGCTGTTTTTT. Its protein is CAIGAGTSGSGELFF. J is TRBJ2-2 and V is TRBV10-3; maybe TRBD2 (6 bases). The CDR3 length is 15 residues. Trimming pared 8 bases from V and 6 bases from J, leaving 19 bases between. Germline CDR1 ENHRY, CDR2 SYGVKD.

This clonotype was picked up a small number of times. The chain employs TRBV12-3 or TRBV12-4 and TRBJ2-3; a weak D match, TRBD1 (6 bases). CDR3 length: 14 residues. Trimming cost V 5 bases and J 4 bases, with 13 bases left between them. CDR3 bases: TGTGCCAGCAGTCCCCGGACAGTTGCAGATACGCAGTATTTT. Residues: CASSPRTVADTQYF.

The chain uses TRBV10-3 and TRBJ2-7; D not certain. The CDR3 runs 12 residues. In germline, CDR1 is ENHRY, CDR2 SYGVKD. V gave up 8 bases and J gave up 4 bases, with 12 bases separating them. In DNA, the CDR3 is TGTGCCATCGCGGACCCCCGTTACGAGCAGTACTTC. Translation: CAIADPRYEQYF.

This clonotype appeared a few times. The chain links TRBV6-5 to TRBJ2-3; 9 bases are a match to TRBD2. With V trimmed by 8 bases and J by 8 bases, 11 bases remained unmatched. The CDR3 spans 14 residues. The germline CDR1 and CDR2 sequences are MNHEY and SVGAGI. In nucleotides, the CDR3 is TGTGCCAGCCGGGGGACTAGCAGGGGCGGTACGCAGTATTTT. It encodes CASRGTSRGGTQYF.

The chain is built from TRBV6-6 and TRBJ1-1; D gene unclear. The CDR3 has 10 amino acids. CDR1 is MNHNY, CDR2 SVGAGI, per germline (reference sequence). The V gene lost 8 bases and the J gene lost 4 bases, with 5 bases spanning the gap. This CDR3 is CASGSTEAFF. CDR3 coding DNA: TGTGCCAGCGGGAGCACTGAAGCTTTCTTT.

This rearrangement joins TRBV7-2 to TRBJ2-3; tentative D call: TRBD2 (6 bases). The CDR3 contains 18 residues. V shed 6 bases and J shed 1 base, with 23 bases lying between them. Germline CDR1 is SGHTA and CDR2 is FQGNSA. CDR3 DNA: TGTGCCAGCAGGACTTCGAGGAGGGCCGACCGGGGCACAGATACGCAGTATTTT. Its protein product is CASRTSRRADRGTDTQYF. The complete variable domain, with remaining parts taken from reference TRBV7-2 and TRBJ2-3, reads GAGVSQSPSNKVTEKGKDVELRCDPISGHTALYWYRQSLGQGLEFLIYFQGNSAPDKSGLPSDRFSAERTGGSVSTLTIQRTQQEDSAVYLCASRTSRRADRGTDTQYFGPGTRLTVL.

The chain recombines TRBV7-9 with TRBJ2-1; D is undetermined. Germline V lookup: CDR1 SEHNR, CDR2 FQNEAQ (reference sequence). V was clipped by 8 bases and J by 4 bases, with 21 bases between them. The CDR3 has 16 residues. CDR3 loop: CASSLGIQRTYNEQFF. DNA for the CDR3: TGTGCCAGCTCGCTGGGGATCCAGAGAACTTACAATGAGCAGTTCTTC.

This clonotype occurred a few times. The V gene is TRBV19, the J gene TRBJ2-4, with unresolved D. V dropped 3 bases and J dropped 4 bases, with 13 bases sitting between them. There are 15 residues in the CDR3. Germline loops: CDR1 LNHDA, CDR2 SQIVND (reference sequence). CDR3 nucleotides: TGTGCCAGTAGTATGCACAGCAATATAAAAAACATTCAGTACTTC. Residues: CASSMHSNIKNIQYF.

The chain employs TRBV11-2 and TRBJ2-7; D is undetermined. The CDR3 loop spans 11 amino acids. Deletions cut 3 bases from V and 8 bases from J, with 8 bases between. Germline V gives CDR1 SGHAT, CDR2 FQNNGV. This CDR3 reads CASSFQLQQYF. The CDR3 region has the DNA TGTGCCAGCAGCTTCCAGTTGCAGCAGTACTTC.

This clonotype appeared many times. CDR3 loop: CASSPGPFSNQPQHF. The CDR3 DNA reads TGTGCCAGCAGCCCCGGACCGTTTAGCAATCAGCCCCAGCATTTT. The genes are TRBV7-2 and TRBJ1-5; D uncertain. The V end was cut by 5 bases, the J end by 0 bases, with 11 bases between. The CDR3 covers 15 residues. Germline CDR1 and CDR2: SGHTA and FQGNSA.

This clonotype was seen repeatedly, ten times or more. The chain recombines TRBV7-2 with TRBJ2-3; D unclear. This CDR3 is 17 amino acids long. Looked up from germline, CDR1 is SGHTA and CDR2 is FQGNSA. The V and J ends lost 5 bases and 2 bases respectively, with 20 bases between them. The chain's CDR3 is CASSPGWGSGVTDTQYF. The CDR3 DNA sequence: TGTGCCAGCAGCCCTGGGTGGGGATCGGGCGTCACAGATACGCAGTATTTT.

The rearrangement uses TRBV2 and TRBJ2-3; D is possibly TRBD2 (5 bases). Germline V gene data show CDR1 as SNHLY and CDR2 as FYNNEI. Trimming took off 6 bases at V and 4 bases at J, with 8 bases between the two ends. There are 12 residues in the CDR3. CDR3: CASRRESDTQYF. In DNA form, the CDR3 reads TGTGCCAGCAGAAGGGAGTCAGATACGCAGTATTTT.

The chain combines TRBV6-5 with TRBJ2-5, with TRBD2 matching over 7 bases. This CDR3 contains 16 residues. The ends lost 4 bases at V and 5 bases at J; junction bases unmatched: 13. Per germline, CDR1 MNHEY and CDR2 SVGAGI. The CDR3 nucleotides read TGTGCCAGCAGTTCACCCCCCGGGAGGTTGGAGGAGACCCAGTACTTC. This translates into CASSSPPGRLEETQYF.

This clonotype has a handful of counts. The chain uses TRBV20-1 and TRBJ2-3, with TRBD2 matching over 11 bases. J was trimmed by 2 bases and V by 3 bases; bases with no gene match: 16. Germline V CDR1 and CDR2: DFQATT, SNEGSKA (reference sequence). This CDR3 comprises 19 residues. The CDR3 DNA is TGCAGTGCTAGTCCTTGGGGACTAGCGGCCTTAAGGGACACAGATACGCAGTATTTT. Encoded protein: CSASPWGLAALRDTDTQYF.

The chain combines TRBV5-4 with TRBJ2-6; D not resolved. Trimming cost V 4 bases and J 1 base, with 6 bases left between them. The germline gives CDR1 SGHNT, CDR2 YYREEE (reference sequence). There are 14 residues in the CDR3. The CDR3 spells CASSPASGANVLTF. The CDR3 DNA sequence: TGTGCCAGCAGCCCCGCTTCTGGGGCCAACGTCCTGACTTTC.

CDR3 sequence: CASSPDQNTGELFF. The CDR3 bases are TGTGCCAGCAGCCCGGACCAAAACACCGGGGAGCTGTTTTTT. This chain joins TRBV7-8 and TRBJ2-2; no reliable D call. The CDR3 runs 14 residues. V lost 5 bases and J lost 2, with 9 bases in between. CDR1 and CDR2 (germline): SGHVS, FQNEAQ.

This rearrangement joins TRBV29-1 to TRBJ2-1, with TRBD2 matching over 10 bases. V shed 2 bases, J shed 4 bases, and the junction held 2 bases outside the gene matches. The CDR3 is made up of 14 amino acids. Germline CDR1 SQVTM, CDR2 ANQGSEA. CDR3 residues: CSVETSGVYNEQFF. The CDR3 DNA sequence: TGCAGCGTTGAAACTAGCGGGGTATACAATGAGCAGTTCTTC.

This clonotype was recorded once. The chain recombines TRBV27 with TRBJ1-2; 7 bases are shared with TRBD1. Trimming took 5 bases from V and 2 from J; bases not matched to a gene: 5. CDR1 and CDR2 from the germline V gene are MNHEY and SMNVEV (reference sequence). The CDR3 totals 14 residues. CDR3 nucleotide sequence: TGTGCCAGCAGTGGATCAGGGGGAAACTATGGCTACACCTTC. This encodes CASSGSGGNYGYTF.